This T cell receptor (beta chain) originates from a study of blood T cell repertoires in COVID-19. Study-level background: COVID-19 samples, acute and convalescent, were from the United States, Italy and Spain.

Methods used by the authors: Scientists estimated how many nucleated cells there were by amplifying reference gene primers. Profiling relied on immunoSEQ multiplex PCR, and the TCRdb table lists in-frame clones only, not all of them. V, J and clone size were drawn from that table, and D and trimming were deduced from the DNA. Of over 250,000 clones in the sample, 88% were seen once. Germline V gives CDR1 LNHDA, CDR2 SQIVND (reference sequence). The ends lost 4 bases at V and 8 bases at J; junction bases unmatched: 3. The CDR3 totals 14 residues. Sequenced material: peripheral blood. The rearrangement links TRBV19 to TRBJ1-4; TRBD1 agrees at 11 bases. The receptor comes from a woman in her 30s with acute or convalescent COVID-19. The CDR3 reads CASSKDRGPEKLFF. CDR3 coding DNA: TGTGCCAGTAGTAAGGACAGGGGGCCCGAAAAACTGTTTTTT.